A selection of T cell receptor beta chains follows, all from one sample in a study of T-cell memory formation after mild COVID-19. One entry per CDR3 protein, called by TCRdb with MiXCR from the 5' RACE reads. The sample holds 200,000 to 250,000 distinct CDR3 sequences, 16% seen once. Sequenced input: PBMCs or a T cell subset sorted from them (not recorded which). These receptors originate from a young man who had mild COVID-19 (a few samples of this study predate the infection). Cell type and time point are not known. The CDR3 runs from the conserved cysteine through the conserved F or W. Each record gives: V gene, D gene, J gene, clone size, CDR3 DNA, CDR3 protein. D genes are given only for firm matches. Some rows mark clone size as missing; the rest say once, few, many or name a class of expanded clone.

v_gene: TRBV6-5; d_gene: TRBD1; j_gene: TRBJ2-3; abundance: few; CDR3nt: TGTGCCAGCAGTTACTCAACAGGGGGGTTCGGGAAGGTAGATACGCAGTATTTT; CDR3aa: CASSYSTGGFGKVDTQYF
v_gene: TRBV7-2; d_gene: TRBD2; j_gene: TRBJ2-7; abundance: -; CDR3nt: TGTGCCAGCAGCTTTACTAGCGGGGCCTACGAGCAGTACTTC; CDR3aa: CASSFTSGAYEQYF
v_gene: TRBV20-1; d_gene: -; j_gene: TRBJ2-3; abundance: -; CDR3nt: TGCAGTGCTAGAGATCAAAGGGCCCGGCACACGCAGTATTTT; CDR3aa: CSARDQRARHTQYF
v_gene: TRBV6-5; d_gene: -; j_gene: TRBJ2-4; abundance: few; CDR3nt: TGTGCCAGCAGTTACAGGGAAGGGGCCAAAAACATTCAGTACTTC; CDR3aa: CASSYREGAKNIQYF
v_gene: TRBV10-3; d_gene: TRBD1; j_gene: TRBJ1-5; abundance: few; CDR3nt: TGTGCCATCAGAGGACAGGCGGGGCAGCCCCAGCATTTT; CDR3aa: CAIRGQAGQPQHF
v_gene: TRBV9; d_gene: -; j_gene: TRBJ2-3; abundance: -; CDR3nt: TGTGCCAGCAGCGTAGCCCCAGGGCGGACAGATACGCAGTATTTT; CDR3aa: CASSVAPGRTDTQYF
v_gene: TRBV21-1; d_gene: -; j_gene: TRBJ1-5; abundance: few; CDR3nt: TGTGCCAGCAGCAAGTCAAGGGGTCAGCCCCAGCATTTT; CDR3aa: CASSKSRGQPQHF
v_gene: TRBV7-6; d_gene: -; j_gene: TRBJ2-7; abundance: many; CDR3nt: TGTGCCAGCAGCTTAGCGAGTCCCTACGAGCAGTACTTC; CDR3aa: CASSLASPYEQYF
v_gene: TRBV27; d_gene: TRBD2; j_gene: TRBJ2-5; abundance: -; CDR3nt: TGTGCCAGCACCCCGCTAGCGGGGGGGTTCGGGACCCAGTACTTC; CDR3aa: CASTPLAGGFGTQYF
v_gene: TRBV6-6; d_gene: -; j_gene: TRBJ1-1; abundance: few; CDR3nt: TGTGCCAGCAACACGGGACTCGAAGCTTTCTTT; CDR3aa: CASNTGLEAFF
v_gene: TRBV18; d_gene: TRBD1; j_gene: TRBJ2-5; abundance: -; CDR3nt: TGTGCCAGCTCAACACGTGGGGACAGGAAAGAGACCCAGTACTTC; CDR3aa: CASSTRGDRKETQYF
v_gene: TRBV23-1; d_gene: -; j_gene: TRBJ2-4; abundance: -; CDR3nt: TGCGCCAGCAGTCAATCGGCAGGGTGCCAGTACTTC; CDR3aa: CASSQSAGCQYF